The source of this TCR beta chain is a study of cytomegalovirus exposure and HLA in healthy donors (TCRdb year 2017). Study-level background: The 670 or so repertoires of the first cohort and the 120 or so validation repertoires were produced on the same platform, according to a later analysis. The aim of the study was to test whether cataloging public T cell receptors could identify signatures of past pathogen exposure. In addition to the first cohort of hundreds of subjects, a separate validation cohort of 130 or so different subjects was used. The study combined high-throughput TCR immunosequencing, statistical association of individual TCRs with disease status, and machine learning to predict cytomegalovirus infection status. What the research found in general, with its limitations: Most TCR sequences were observed very rarely across donors, whereas some public TCRs were present in many individuals. In vitro tests confirmed that a few of the cytomegalovirus-associated TCR beta chains recognize cytomegalovirus antigens. The authors suggested that the approach could potentially be extended to other disease states and immunological phenotypes. All 120 or so repertoires were used to score co-occurrence in the validation cohort in a later analysis, because that analysis had no HLA typing for the cohort. In the study, approximately 160 TCR beta chains were listed as associated with cytomegalovirus. In a later analysis, TCRs clustered in the first cohort were found to also tend to co-occur in the roughly 130 validation repertoires, with 85% to 95% of cluster scores above 0. In both the original and validation cohorts, the classifier was reported to diagnose cytomegalovirus status with high specificity and sensitivity.

As for this clone: Its specific antigen is unknown. Base qualities are not recorded, but no much larger clone differs from it by a single base.

Library prep was done by the immunoSEQ multiplex PCR assay. Under the source paper's analysis protocol: To diagnose cytomegalovirus status from the catalog of TCR beta chain sequences, a statistical classification framework was built. TCRdb re-hosts the immuneACCESS table, in-frame sequences only. Its copies lack some clones; in the studies checked, an unresolved V gene accounts for under half of them, and the cause for the rest is not known. That table gives V, J and clone size, and the DNA gave D and trimming. The sample table lists approximately 270,000 clones, 87% of them with a count of one. The top ten clonotypes cover around 12% of the sample. The donors were included in the validation cohort of 100 to 150 subjects, a group kept apart from the roughly 680-subject first cohort. V sheds 0 bases and J sheds 3 bases, leaving 15 bases between their ends. The CDR3 measures 16 amino acids from cysteine to phenylalanine. The sequence is cut down to CDR3 DNA, 48 bases in frame from base 1. Sequences LGHNA (CDR1) and YNFKEQ (CDR2) are obtained from the germline V gene.

The chain employs TRBV4-2 and TRBJ2-7, with TRBD2 tentatively as D gene (6 bases match). This TCR was recovered from a man in his late teens or twenties in good health and CMV-seropositive. The sample comprised PBMCs. The nucleotide sequence is TGTGCCAGCAGCCAAGATCTAGGCGGGATTGTCTACGAGCAGTACTTC. Translation gives CASSQDLGGIVYEQYF.